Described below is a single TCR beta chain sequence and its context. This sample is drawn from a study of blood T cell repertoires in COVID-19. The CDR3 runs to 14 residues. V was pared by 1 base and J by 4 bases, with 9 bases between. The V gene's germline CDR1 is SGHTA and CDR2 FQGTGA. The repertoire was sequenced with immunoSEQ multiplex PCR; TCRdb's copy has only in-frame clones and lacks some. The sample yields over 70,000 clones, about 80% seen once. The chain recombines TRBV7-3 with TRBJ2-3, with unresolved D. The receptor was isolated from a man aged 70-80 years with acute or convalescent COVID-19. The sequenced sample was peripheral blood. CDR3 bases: TGTGCCAGCAGCTTAAATAGCCCTCCAGATACGCAGTATTTT. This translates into CASSLNSPPDTQYF. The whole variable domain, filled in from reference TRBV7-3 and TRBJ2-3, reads GAGVSQTPSNKVTEKGKYVELRCDPISGHTALYWYRQSLGQGPEFLIYFQGTGAADDSGLPNDRFFAVRPEGSVSTLKIQRTERGDSAVYLCASSLNSPPDTQYFGPGTRLTVL.